This entry is about one TCR beta chain. Its antigen is currently unknown. Collection of 8.5 to 10 milliliters of peripheral blood was performed for each donor. This sample was taken from a study of blood T cells in healthy people across ages. Alongside a J-beta primer mix, a sample-barcoded 5' primer served in a second PCR lasting about 6 to 12 cycles. Tagging of each cDNA molecule was performed by a template-switch adaptor with 12 random nucleotides. TCRdb called the 5' RACE reads again in MiXCR, with one record for every CDR3 protein. The sample has about 1.5 million distinct CDR3 sequences; under 55% are singletons. Points from the study as a whole: Estimated diversity that came from one million T cells was considered an underestimate. With naive T cell percentage, TCR beta diversity showed a strong correlation.

The CDR3 runs 11 residues. Looked up from germline, CDR1 is ENHRY and CDR2 is SYGVKD. Sequenced sample: blood. The chain uses TRBV10-3 and TRBJ2-3; D is unclear. The TCR originated in a woman younger than 35 in good health. CDR3 region: CATGFTDTQYF. CDR3 coding DNA: TGTGCAACCGGGTTCACAGATACGCAGTATTTT.